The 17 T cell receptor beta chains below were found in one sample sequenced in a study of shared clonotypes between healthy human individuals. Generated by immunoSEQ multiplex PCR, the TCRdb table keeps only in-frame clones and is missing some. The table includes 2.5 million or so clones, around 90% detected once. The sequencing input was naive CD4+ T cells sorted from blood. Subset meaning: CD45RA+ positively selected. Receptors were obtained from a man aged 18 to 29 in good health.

CDR3 nucleotide sequence: TGTGCCAGCGGCCGGGACAGGGGAGAAGCTTTCTTT. This encodes CASGRDRGEAFF. The chain carries TRBV6-1 and TRBJ1-1, with 10 bases that match TRBD1. The germline gives CDR1 MNHNS, CDR2 SASEGT. The CDR3 contains 12 residues. With V trimmed by 8 bases and J by 8 bases, 5 bases remained unmatched.

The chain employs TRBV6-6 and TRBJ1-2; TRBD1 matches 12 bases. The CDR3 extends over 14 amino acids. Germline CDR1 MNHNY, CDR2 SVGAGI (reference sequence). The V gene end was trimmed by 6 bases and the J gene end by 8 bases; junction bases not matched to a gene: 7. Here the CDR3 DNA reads TGTGCCAGCAGCCCCGGGGACAGGGGGCGCGGCTACACCTTC. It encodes CASSPGDRGRGYTF.

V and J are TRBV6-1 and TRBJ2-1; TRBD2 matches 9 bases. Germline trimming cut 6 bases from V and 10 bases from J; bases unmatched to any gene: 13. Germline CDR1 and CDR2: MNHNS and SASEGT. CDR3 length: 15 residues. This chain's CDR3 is CASRAGGGLEGEQFF. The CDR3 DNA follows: TGTGCCAGCAGAGCGGGGGGAGGTCTCGAAGGGGAGCAGTTCTTC.

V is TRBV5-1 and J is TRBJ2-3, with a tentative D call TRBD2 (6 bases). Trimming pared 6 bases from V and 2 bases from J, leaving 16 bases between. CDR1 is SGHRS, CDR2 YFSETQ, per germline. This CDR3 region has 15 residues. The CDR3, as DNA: TGCGCCAGCACTCCGACCGGGGGTCCCACAGATACGCAGTATTTT. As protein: CASTPTGGPTDTQYF.

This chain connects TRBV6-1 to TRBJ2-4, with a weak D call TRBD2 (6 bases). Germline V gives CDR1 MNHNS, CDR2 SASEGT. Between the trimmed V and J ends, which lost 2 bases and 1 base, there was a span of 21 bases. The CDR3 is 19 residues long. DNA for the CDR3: TGTGCCAGCAGTGAAAATGAGTTCGCCGCTGCGGGGGCCAAAAACATTCAGTACTTC. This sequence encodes CASSENEFAAAGAKNIQYF.

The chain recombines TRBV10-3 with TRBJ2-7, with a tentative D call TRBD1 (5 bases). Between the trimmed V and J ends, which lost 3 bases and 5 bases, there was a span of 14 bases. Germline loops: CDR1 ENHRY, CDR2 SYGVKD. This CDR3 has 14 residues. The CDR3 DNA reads TGTGCCATCAGTGATATGGAGACAGCGAACGAGCAGTACTTC. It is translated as CAISDMETANEQYF.

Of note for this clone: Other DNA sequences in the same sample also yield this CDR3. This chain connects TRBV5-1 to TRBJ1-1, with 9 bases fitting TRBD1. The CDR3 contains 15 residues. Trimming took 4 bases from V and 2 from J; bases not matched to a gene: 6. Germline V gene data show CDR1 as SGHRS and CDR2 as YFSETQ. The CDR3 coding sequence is TGCGCCAGCAGCGAGGGGACAGGGAGCAACACTGAAGCTTTCTTT. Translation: CASSEGTGSNTEAFF.

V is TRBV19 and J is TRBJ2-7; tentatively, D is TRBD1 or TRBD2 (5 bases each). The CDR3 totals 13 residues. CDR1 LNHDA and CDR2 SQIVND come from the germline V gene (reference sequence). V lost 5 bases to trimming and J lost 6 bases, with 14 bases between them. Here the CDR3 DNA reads TGTGCCAGTAGTGGGGACCACCTGAGCGAGCAGTACTTC. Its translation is CASSGDHLSEQYF.

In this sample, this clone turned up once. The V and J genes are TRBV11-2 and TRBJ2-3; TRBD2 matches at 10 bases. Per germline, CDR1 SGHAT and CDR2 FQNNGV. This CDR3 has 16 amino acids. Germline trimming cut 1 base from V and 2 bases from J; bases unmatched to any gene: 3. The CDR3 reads CASSLAGLAVTDTQYF. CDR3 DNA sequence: TGTGCCAGCAGCTTAGCAGGACTAGCGGTCACAGATACGCAGTATTTT.

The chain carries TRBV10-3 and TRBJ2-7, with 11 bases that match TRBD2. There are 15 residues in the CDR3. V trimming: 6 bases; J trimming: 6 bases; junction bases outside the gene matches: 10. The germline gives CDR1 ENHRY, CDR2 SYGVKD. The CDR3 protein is CAIRTSGVDYSEQYF. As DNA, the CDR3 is TGTGCCATCAGGACTAGCGGGGTAGATTACTCCGAGCAGTACTTC.

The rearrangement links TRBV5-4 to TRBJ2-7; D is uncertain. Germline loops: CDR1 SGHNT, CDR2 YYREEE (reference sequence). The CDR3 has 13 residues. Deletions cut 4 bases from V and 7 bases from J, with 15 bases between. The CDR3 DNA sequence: TGTGCCAGCAGCGACTTGGGCCCTAGGGAGCAGTACTTC. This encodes CASSDLGPREQYF. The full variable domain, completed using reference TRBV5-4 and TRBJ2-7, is ETGVTQSPTHLIKTRGQQVTLRCSSQSGHNTVSWYQQALGQGPQFIFQYYREEENGRGNFPPRFSGLQFPNYSSELNVNALELDDSALYLCASSDLGPREQYFGPGTRLTVT.

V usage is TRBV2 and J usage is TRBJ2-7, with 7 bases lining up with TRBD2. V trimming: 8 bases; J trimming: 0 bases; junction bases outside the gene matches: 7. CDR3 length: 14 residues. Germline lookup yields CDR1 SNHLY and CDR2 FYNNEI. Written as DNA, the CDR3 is TGTGCCAGCGGCGTGGGCGGGGGCTCCTACGAGCAGTACTTC. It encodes CASGVGGGSYEQYF.

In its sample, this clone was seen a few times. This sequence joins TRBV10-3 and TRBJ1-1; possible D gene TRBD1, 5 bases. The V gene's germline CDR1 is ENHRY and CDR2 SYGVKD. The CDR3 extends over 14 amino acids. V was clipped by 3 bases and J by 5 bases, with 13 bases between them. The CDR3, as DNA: TGTGCCATCAGTGATGCGGAGGGGAAGACTGAAGCTTTCTTT. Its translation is CAISDAEGKTEAFF.

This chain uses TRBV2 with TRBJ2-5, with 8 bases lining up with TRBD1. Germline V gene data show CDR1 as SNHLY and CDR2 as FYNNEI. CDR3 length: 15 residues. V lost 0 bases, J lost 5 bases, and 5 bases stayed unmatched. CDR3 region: CASSEAPTGAETQYF. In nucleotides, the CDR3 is TGTGCCAGCAGTGAAGCACCGACAGGGGCGGAGACCCAGTACTTC. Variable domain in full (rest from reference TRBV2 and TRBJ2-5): EPEVTQTPSHQVTQMGQEVILRCVPISNHLYFYWYRQILGQKVEFLVSFYNNEISEKSEIFDDQFSVERPDGSNFTLKIRSTKLEDSAMYFCASSEAPTGAETQYFGPGTRLLVL.

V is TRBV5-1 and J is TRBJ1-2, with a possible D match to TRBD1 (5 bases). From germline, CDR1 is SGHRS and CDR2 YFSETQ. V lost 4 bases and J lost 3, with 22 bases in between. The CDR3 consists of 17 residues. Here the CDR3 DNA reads TGCGCCAGCAGCCCGTTGTCAGGGACTTCCGATTACTATGGCTACACCTTC. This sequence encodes CASSPLSGTSDYYGYTF.

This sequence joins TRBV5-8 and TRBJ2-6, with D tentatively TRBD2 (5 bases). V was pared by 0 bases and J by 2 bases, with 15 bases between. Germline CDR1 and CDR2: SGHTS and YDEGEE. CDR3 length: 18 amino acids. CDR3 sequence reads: CASSLEAPAGAGANVLTF. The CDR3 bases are TGTGCCAGCAGCTTGGAGGCGCCCGCGGGCGCTGGGGCCAACGTCCTGACTTTC. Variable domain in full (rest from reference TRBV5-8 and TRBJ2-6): EAGVTQSPTHLIKTRGQQATLRCSPISGHTSVYWYQQALGLGLQFLLWYDEGEERNRGNFPPRFSGRQFPNYSSELNVNALELEDSALYLCASSLEAPAGAGANVLTFGAGSRLTVL.

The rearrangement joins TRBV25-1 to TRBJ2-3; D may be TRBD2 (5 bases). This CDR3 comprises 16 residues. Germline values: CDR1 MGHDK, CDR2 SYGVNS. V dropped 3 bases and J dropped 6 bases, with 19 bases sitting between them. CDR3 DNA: TGTGCCAGCAGTGAGGTGGCGCGGACTCTCACTGATACGCAGTATTTT. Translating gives CASSEVARTLTDTQYF.